This TCR beta chain appears in the sequencing data of a study of breast tumors, draining lymph nodes, adjacent tissues. CDR3 length: 14 amino acids. Trimming took 7 bases from V and 7 from J; bases not matched to a gene: 9. The germline CDR1 and CDR2 sequences are LNHDA and SQIVND (reference sequence). The table lists this clonotype with many counts. Its antigen is unidentified. A single record per CDR3 protein comes from TCRdb applying MiXCR to the multiplex PCR reads. This table has about 230,000 distinct CDR3 sequences, around 32% appearing once. Broader study findings: Most tumor T cells seemingly derive from lymph node, then expand in tumor. Tumor T cell lymph node origin was a supported hypothesis, not proven. Tumors had less TCR diversity than lymph nodes, more than nontumor tissue. Luminal-like breast cancer showed significantly greater tumor-nontumor repertoire similarity than basal-like breast cancer did.

Samples came from axillary lymph nodes draining the breast cancer. The chain carries TRBV19 and TRBJ2-1; 8 bases map to TRBD2. Sequencing was done on a sample of axillary lymph node tissue. This clonotype was obtained from a female donor with breast cancer. Some clones in this sample may be carry-over from other donors' samples. CDR3 region: CASNQAGVVNEQFF. The CDR3 coding sequence is TGTGCCAGTAACCAAGCGGGAGTGGTTAATGAGCAGTTCTTC. Combining the CDR3 with reference TRBV19 and TRBJ2-1 gives the whole variable domain DGGITQSPKYLFRKEGQNVTLSCEQNLNHDAMYWYRQDPGQGLRLIYYSQIVNDFQKGDIAEGYSVSREKKESFPLTVTSAQKNPTAFYLCASNQAGVVNEQFFGPGTRLTVL.